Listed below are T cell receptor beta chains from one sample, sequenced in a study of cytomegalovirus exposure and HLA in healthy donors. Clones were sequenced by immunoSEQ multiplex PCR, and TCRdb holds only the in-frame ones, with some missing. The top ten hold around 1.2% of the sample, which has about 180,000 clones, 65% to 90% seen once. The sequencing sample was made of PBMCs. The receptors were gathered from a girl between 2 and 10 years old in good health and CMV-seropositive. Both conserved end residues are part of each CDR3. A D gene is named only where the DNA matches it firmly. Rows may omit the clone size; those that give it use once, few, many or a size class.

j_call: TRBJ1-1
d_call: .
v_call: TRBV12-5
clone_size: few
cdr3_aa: CASARGRQNLTEAFF
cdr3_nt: TGTGCTAGTGCCAGGGGACGCCAGAACCTCACTGAAGCTTTCTTT

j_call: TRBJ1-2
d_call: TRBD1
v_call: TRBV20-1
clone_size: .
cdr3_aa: CSARTGGGYTF
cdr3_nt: TGCAGTGCCAGGACAGGGGGTGGCTACACCTTC

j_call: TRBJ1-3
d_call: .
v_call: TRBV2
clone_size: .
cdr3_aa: CASRSADTIYF
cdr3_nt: TGTGCCAGTCGGTCGGCGGACACCATATATTTT

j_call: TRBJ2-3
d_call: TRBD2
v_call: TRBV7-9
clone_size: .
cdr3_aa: CASSTRDYSSTDTQYF
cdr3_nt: TGTGCCAGCAGCACCCGGGACTACTCGAGCACAGATACGCAGTATTTT

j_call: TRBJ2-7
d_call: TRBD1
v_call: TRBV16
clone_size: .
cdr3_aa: CASSQSRQGATEQYF
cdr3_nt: TGTGCCAGCAGCCAATCACGGCAGGGGGCGACCGAGCAGTACTTC

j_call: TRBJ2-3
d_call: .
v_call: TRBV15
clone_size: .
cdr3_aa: CATSRAGYTQYF
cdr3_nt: TGTGCCACCAGCAGAGCAGGGTATACGCAGTATTTT

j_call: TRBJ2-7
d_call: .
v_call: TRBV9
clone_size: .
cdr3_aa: CASSPEGRGGYEQYF
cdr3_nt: TGTGCCAGCAGCCCCGAGGGTAGGGGGGGCTACGAGCAGTACTTC

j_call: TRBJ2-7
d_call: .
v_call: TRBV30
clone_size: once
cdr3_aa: CAWSSNRDGEQYF
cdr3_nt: TGTGCCTGGAGTTCTAACAGGGACGGCGAGCAGTACTTC

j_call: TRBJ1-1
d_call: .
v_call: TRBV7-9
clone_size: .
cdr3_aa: CASSVTLNTEAFF
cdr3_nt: TGTGCCAGCAGCGTGACACTTAACACTGAAGCTTTCTTT

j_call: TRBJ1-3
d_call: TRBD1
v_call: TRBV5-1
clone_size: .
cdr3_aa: CASSWGQPNSGNTIYF
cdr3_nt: TGCGCCAGCAGCTGGGGACAGCCCAACTCTGGAAACACCATATATTTT

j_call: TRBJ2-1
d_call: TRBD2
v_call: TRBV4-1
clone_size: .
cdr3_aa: CASSPTTSGSITYNEQFF
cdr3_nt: TGCGCCAGCAGCCCGACGACTAGCGGGAGCATTACCTACAATGAGCAGTTCTTC

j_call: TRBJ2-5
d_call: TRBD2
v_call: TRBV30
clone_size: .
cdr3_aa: CAWGSGSAAGRQYF
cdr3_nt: TGTGCCTGGGGAAGCGGGAGCGCGGCCGGGAGGCAGTACTTC

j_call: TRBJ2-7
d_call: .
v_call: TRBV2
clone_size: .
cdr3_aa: CASSGVQGRKEQYF
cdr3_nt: TGTGCCAGCAGTGGGGTGCAGGGAAGAAAGGAGCAGTACTTC

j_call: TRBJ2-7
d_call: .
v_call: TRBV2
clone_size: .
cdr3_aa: CASSGERAAAGQYF
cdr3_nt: TGTGCCAGCAGCGGAGAGAGGGCTGCGGCAGGGCAGTACTTC

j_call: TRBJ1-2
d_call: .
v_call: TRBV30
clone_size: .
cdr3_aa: CAWSAAAGVGYGYTF
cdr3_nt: TGTGCCTGGAGCGCAGCGGCAGGTGTAGGGTATGGCTACACCTTC

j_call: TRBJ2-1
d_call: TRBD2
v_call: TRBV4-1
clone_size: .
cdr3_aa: CASSLTSGGAHEQFF
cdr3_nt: TGCGCCAGCAGCCTGACTAGCGGGGGGGCCCATGAGCAGTTCTTC

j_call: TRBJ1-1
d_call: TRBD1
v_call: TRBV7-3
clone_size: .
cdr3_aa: CASSPRRGREAFF
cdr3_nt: TGTGCCAGCAGCCCACGCAGGGGGCGGGAAGCTTTCTTT

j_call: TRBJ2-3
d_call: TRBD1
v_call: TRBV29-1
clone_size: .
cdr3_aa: CSVEWDRVLSDTQYF
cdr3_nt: TGCAGCGTTGAGTGGGACAGGGTATTATCGGATACGCAGTATTTT

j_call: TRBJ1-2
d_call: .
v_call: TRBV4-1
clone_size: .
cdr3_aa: CASSQEGRANYGYTF
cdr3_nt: TGCGCCAGCAGCCAAGAAGGCAGGGCTAACTATGGCTACACCTTC

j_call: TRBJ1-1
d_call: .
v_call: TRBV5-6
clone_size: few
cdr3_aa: CASSFNRLSTEAFF
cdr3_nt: TGTGCCAGCAGCTTCAACCGTTTGAGCACTGAAGCTTTCTTT

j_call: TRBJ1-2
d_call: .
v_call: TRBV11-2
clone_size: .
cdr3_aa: CASSLVNGREGYGYTF
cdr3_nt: TGTGCCAGCAGCTTAGTGAACGGCAGGGAGGGGTATGGCTACACCTTC

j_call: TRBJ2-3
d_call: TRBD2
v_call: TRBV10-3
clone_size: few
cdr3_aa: CAISEWRSGGTDTQYF
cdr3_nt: TGTGCCATCAGTGAGTGGCGGAGCGGGGGGACAGATACGCAGTATTTT

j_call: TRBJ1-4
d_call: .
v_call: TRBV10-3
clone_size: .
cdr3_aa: CAISEDDPKPATNEKLFF
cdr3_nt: TGTGCCATCAGTGAGGATGATCCTAAACCTGCAACTAATGAAAAACTGTTTTTT

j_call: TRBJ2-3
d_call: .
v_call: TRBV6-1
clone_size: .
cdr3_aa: CASSGRVRYTDTQYF
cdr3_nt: TGTGCCAGCAGTGGGAGGGTCAGATACACAGATACGCAGTATTTT

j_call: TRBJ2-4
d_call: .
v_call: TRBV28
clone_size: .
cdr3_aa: CASSFRKLGAKNIQYF
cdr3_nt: TGTGCCAGCAGTTTCAGGAAGCTGGGCGCCAAAAACATTCAGTACTTC

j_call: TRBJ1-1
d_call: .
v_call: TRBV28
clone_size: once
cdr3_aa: CASSTTGIPEAFF
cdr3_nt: TGTGCCAGCAGCACTACAGGGATACCAGAAGCTTTCTTT

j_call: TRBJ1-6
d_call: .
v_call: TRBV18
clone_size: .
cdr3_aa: CASSPVHLNSPLHF
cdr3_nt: TGTGCCAGCTCACCTGTACACCTCAATTCACCCCTCCACTTT

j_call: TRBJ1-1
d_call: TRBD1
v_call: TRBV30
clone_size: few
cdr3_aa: CAWRQGMNTEAFF
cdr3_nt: TGTGCCTGGCGACAGGGCATGAACACTGAAGCTTTCTTT

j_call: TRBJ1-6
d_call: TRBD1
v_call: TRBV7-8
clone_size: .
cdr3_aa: CASSPQGAGGSPLHF
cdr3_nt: TGTGCCAGCAGCCCACAGGGGGCAGGTGGTTCACCCCTCCACTTT

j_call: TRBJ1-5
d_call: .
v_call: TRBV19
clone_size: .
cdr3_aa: CASSIRVGQPQHF
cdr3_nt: TGTGCCAGTAGTATACGAGTTGGTCAGCCCCAGCATTTT

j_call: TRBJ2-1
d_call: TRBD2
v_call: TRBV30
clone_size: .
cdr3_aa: CAWTSGSNEQFF
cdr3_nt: TGTGCCTGGACTAGCGGGAGCAATGAGCAGTTCTTC

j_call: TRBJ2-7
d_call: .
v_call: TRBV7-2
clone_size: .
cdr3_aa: CASSTRTGQYEQYF
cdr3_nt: TGTGCCAGCAGCACTCGGACGGGACAATACGAGCAGTACTTC

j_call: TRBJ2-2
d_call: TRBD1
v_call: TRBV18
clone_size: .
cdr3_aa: CASSPRIRTGYTGELFF
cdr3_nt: TGTGCCAGCTCACCAAGAATCAGGACAGGATACACCGGGGAGCTGTTTTTT

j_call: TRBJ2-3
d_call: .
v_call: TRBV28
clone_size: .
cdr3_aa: CASTPRWGRGQADTQYF
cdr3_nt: TGTGCCAGTACACCCCGATGGGGTAGGGGCCAGGCAGATACGCAGTATTTT

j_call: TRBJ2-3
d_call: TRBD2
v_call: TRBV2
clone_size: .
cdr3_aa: CASRETSGSGDTQYF
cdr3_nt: TGTGCCAGCAGGGAGACTAGCGGGTCTGGTGATACGCAGTATTTT

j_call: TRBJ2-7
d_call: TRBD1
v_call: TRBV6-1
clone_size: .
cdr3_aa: CASKVGPGQTYEQYF
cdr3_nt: TGTGCCAGCAAGGTGGGACCGGGACAGACCTACGAGCAGTACTTC

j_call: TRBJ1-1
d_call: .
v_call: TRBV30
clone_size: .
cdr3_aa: CAWTEDKIFPAFF
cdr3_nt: TGTGCCTGGACCGAGGACAAAATCTTCCCAGCTTTCTTT

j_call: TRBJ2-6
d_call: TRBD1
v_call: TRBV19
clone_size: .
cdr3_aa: CASSQRTGPTGANVLTF
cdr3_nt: TGTGCCAGTAGTCAACGGACAGGGCCAACTGGGGCCAACGTCCTGACTTTC

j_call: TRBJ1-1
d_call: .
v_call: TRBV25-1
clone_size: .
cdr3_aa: CASSEYLGQSLTEAFF
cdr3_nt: TGTGCCAGCAGTGAATACCTGGGACAATCACTTACTGAAGCTTTCTTT

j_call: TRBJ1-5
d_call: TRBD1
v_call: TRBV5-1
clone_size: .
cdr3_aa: CASSLAPDRGKYSNQPQHF
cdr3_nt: TGCGCCAGCAGCTTGGCCCCGGACAGGGGGAAGTATAGCAATCAGCCCCAGCATTTT

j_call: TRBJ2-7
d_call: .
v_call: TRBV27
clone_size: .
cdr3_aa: CASSFLAQGYEQYF
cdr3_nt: TGTGCCAGCAGTTTTCTTGCTCAGGGCTACGAGCAGTACTTC

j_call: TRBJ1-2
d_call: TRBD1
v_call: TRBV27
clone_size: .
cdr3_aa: CASSFRGQYGYTF
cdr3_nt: TGTGCCAGCAGTTTCAGGGGGCAATATGGCTACACCTTC

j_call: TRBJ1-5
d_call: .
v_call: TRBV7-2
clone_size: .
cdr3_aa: CASSPSTGVINQPQHF
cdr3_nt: TGTGCCAGCAGCCCGTCGACAGGTGTCATCAATCAGCCCCAGCATTTT

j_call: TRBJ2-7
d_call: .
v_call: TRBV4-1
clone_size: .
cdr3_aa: CASSLTGYEQYF
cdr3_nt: TGCGCCAGCAGCCTCACAGGTTACGAGCAGTACTTC

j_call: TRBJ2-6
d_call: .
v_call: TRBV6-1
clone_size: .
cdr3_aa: CASSDGSGANVLTF
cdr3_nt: TGTGCCAGCAGTGACGGCTCTGGGGCCAACGTCCTGACTTTC

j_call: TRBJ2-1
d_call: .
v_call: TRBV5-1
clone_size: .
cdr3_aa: CASSFILRGPYNEQFF
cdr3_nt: TGCGCCAGCAGCTTTATATTGCGGGGCCCCTACAATGAGCAGTTCTTC

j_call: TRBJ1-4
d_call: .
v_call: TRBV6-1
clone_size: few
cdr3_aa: CASSEGMGAGEKLFF
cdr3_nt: TGTGCCAGCAGTGAAGGGATGGGGGCGGGCGAAAAACTGTTTTTT

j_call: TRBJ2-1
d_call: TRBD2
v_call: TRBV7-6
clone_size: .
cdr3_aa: CASSTRTSGSFYNEQFF
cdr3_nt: TGTGCCAGCAGCACGCGGACTAGCGGGAGTTTTTACAATGAGCAGTTCTTC

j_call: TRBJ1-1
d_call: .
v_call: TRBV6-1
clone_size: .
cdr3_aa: CASSDLTLEAFF
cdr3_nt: TGTGCCAGCAGTGATTTGACACTTGAAGCTTTCTTT

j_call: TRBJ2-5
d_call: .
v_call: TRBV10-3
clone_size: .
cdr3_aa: CASGHRQETQYF
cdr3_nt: TGTGCCAGTGGACATCGGCAAGAGACCCAGTACTTC

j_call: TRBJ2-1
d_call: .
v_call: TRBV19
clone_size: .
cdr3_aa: CASGGPREGGTYNEQFF
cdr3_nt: TGTGCCAGTGGTGGGCCAAGGGAAGGGGGTACCTACAATGAGCAGTTCTTC

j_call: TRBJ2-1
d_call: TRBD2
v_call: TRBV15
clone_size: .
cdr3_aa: CATLKSGRRDEQFF
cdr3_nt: TGTGCCACCCTAAAGAGCGGGAGGCGCGATGAGCAGTTCTTC

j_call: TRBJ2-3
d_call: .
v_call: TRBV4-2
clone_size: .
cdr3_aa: CASSQASGTDTQYF
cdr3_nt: TGTGCCAGCAGCCAAGCTTCGGGCACAGATACGCAGTATTTT

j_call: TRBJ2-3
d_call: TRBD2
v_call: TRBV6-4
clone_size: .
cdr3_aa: CASTFAPASGLSTDTQYF
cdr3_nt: TGTGCCAGCACCTTCGCCCCAGCTAGCGGCCTTAGCACAGATACGCAGTATTTT

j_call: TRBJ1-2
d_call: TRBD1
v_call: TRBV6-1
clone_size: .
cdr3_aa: CASRGDSPYGYTF
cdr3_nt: TGTGCCAGCAGAGGGGACAGCCCCTATGGCTACACCTTC

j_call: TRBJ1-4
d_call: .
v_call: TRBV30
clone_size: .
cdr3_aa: CAWTSKQVGKLFF
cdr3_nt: TGTGCCTGGACCTCTAAACAGGTAGGAAAACTGTTTTTT